This is a list of T cell receptor beta chains from one sample in a study of blood T cell repertoires in COVID-19. Repertoires were generated with immunoSEQ multiplex PCR, while TCRdb's copy carries only in-frame clones and drops some. The repertoire includes roughly 90,000 clones, 85% of them detected once, and about 38% sits in the top ten. Sequenced: peripheral blood. These receptors were obtained from an elderly man with acute or convalescent COVID-19. Each CDR3 is given with its conserved first and last residue. A D gene is named only where the DNA matches it firmly. Size values are once, few and many counts, or a class for expanded clones, and some rows have none.

v_call	clone_size	d_call	j_call	cdr3_aa	cdr3_nt
TRBV5-8	few	TRBD2	TRBJ2-3	CASSLVLAGGGSTDTQYF	TGTGCCAGCAGCTTGGTACTAGCGGGAGGAGGCAGCACAGATACGCAGTATTTT
TRBV5-1	-	TRBD1	TRBJ2-5	CASSGDRVETQYF	TGCGCCAGCAGCGGTGACAGGGTAGAGACCCAGTACTTC
TRBV6-6	once	-	TRBJ2-1	CASSYWTEYNEQFF	TGTGCCAGCAGTTACTGGACAGAGTACAATGAGCAGTTCTTC
TRBV7-9	-	-	TRBJ2-7	CASSLESGRQYF	TGTGCCAGCAGCTTAGAGTCCGGGAGGCAGTACTTC
TRBV7-2	-	TRBD2	TRBJ2-7	CASSFRLAGATYPYF	TGTGCCAGCAGCTTCCGACTAGCGGGAGCGACTTATCCGTACTTC
TRBV7-8	once	-	TRBJ2-1	CASSSGGSYNEQFF	TGTGCCAGCAGCTCCGGAGGATCTTACAATGAGCAGTTCTTC
TRBV24-1	few	-	TRBJ1-6	CATSATGYNSPLHF	TGTGCCACCAGTGCCACAGGGTACAATTCACCCCTCCACTTT
TRBV28	-	-	TRBJ1-6	CASSLVSGGTVNSPLHF	TGTGCCAGCAGTTTAGTCTCGGGGGGCACAGTTAATTCACCCCTCCACTTT
TRBV12-3/TRBV12-4	-	TRBD1	TRBJ1-6	CASSTTGVSPLHF	TGTGCCAGCAGTACAACAGGGGTGTCACCCCTCCACTTT
TRBV9	once	TRBD1	TRBJ2-3	CASSSGQGKADTQYF	TGTGCCAGCAGCTCTGGACAGGGGAAAGCAGATACGCAGTATTTT
TRBV5-1	-	-	TRBJ2-3	CASSLGVLAGLTDTQYF	TGCGCCAGCAGCTTGGGTGTTCTGGCGGGACTCACAGATACGCAGTATTTT
TRBV29-1	-	-	TRBJ2-2	CSVATRIAGELFF	TGCAGCGTTGCAACTAGAATCGCCGGGGAGCTGTTTTTT
TRBV6-5	-	-	TRBJ2-7	CASANKDTWSHEQYF	TGTGCCAGCGCCAACAAGGACACCTGGTCCCACGAGCAGTACTTC